The clone carrying this TCR beta chain was observed a handful of times. Its target is not known. This entry belongs to a study of blood T cells in healthy people across ages. Study details: In model experiments, template switching was able to capture about one barcoded beta molecule for every two T cells that were present.

Every donor contributed approximately 10 milliliters of peripheral blood by blood draw. Through a sample-barcoded 5' primer and a J-beta primer mix, a second PCR was run for roughly 6 to 12 cycles. Each cDNA was tagged by a template-switch adaptor containing 12 random nucleotides. In TCRdb, the 5' RACE reads were re-called with MiXCR into one record per CDR3 protein. Of around 990,000 distinct CDR3 sequences listed, about two fifths are singletons. Overall study results and limits: It was not known whether donors were CMV positive (a possible confounder of expanded clonotype changes).

CDR3 size: 16 residues. The germline gives CDR1 DFQATT, CDR2 SNEGSKA (reference sequence). Trimming removed 0 bases at V and 4 bases at J, with 18 bases between. Sample: blood. The sequence was collected from a man between 18 and 35 years old in good health. The chain recombines TRBV20-1 with TRBJ1-1; D not resolved. The CDR3 loop reads CSARDLSYAATTEAFF. In DNA, the CDR3 is TGCAGTGCTAGAGATCTATCCTATGCGGCAACCACTGAAGCTTTCTTT.